Below are 6 T cell receptor beta chains sequenced from a single sample in a study of control samples from healthy donors and cancer patients (TCRdb year 2020). Library preparation employed the immunoSEQ multiplex PCR assay. TCRdb obtained this table from immuneACCESS and retained in-frame rearrangements with V and J assigned. These tables miss some clones; where compared with another copy, unresolved V genes account for less than half of the shortfall, and the remainder is unexplained. The sample table records fewer than 85,000 clones; around nine tenths of these occur just once. Of the sample, approximately 7% is held by the ten largest clones. Sequenced material: blood. All receptors come from a man aged 50-59 years in good health.

V is TRBV19 and J is TRBJ2-3; possibly TRBD1 or TRBD2 for D (5 bases each). The V and J ends lost 7 bases and 1 base respectively, with 15 bases between them. This CDR3 contains 15 residues. Germline V gene sequence: CDR1 LNHDA, CDR2 SQIVND (reference sequence). The CDR3: CASTPGRTRTDTQYF. Here the CDR3 DNA reads TGTGCCAGTACCCCGGGGCGGACCCGCACAGATACGCAGTATTTT.

This clone has only one observation. The chain recombines TRBV21-1 with TRBJ2-1; the listed D gene, TRBD1, was not tested against the DNA. TRBV21-1 constitutes a pseudogene. The CDR3 extends over 16 amino acids. The CDR3 nucleotides read TGTGCCAGCAGCAATGTGTCCAGGGGATCGTACAATGAGCAGTTCTTC. This sequence encodes CASSNVSRGSYNEQFF.

The chain uses TRBV6-5 and TRBJ1-6; D gene uncertain. Germline V gives CDR1 MNHEY, CDR2 SVGAGI. This CDR3 has 14 amino acids. The V gene lost 6 bases and the J gene lost 7 bases, with 13 bases spanning the gap. The CDR3 sequence: CASRPRGFNSPLHF. The CDR3, as DNA: TGTGCCAGCAGACCGCGTGGGTTCAATTCACCCCTCCACTTT.

The CDR3 reads CASSSIGGKDTQYF. Here the CDR3 DNA reads TGTGCCAGCAGCTCCATCGGGGGGAAGGATACGCAGTATTTT. V and J are TRBV7-3 and TRBJ2-3; 7 positions match TRBD2. The CDR3 is 14 residues long. Germline V gene lookup returns CDR1 SGHTA and CDR2 FQGTGA. J was trimmed by 6 bases and V by 4 bases; bases with no gene match: 7.

The V gene is TRBV28, the J gene TRBJ1-2; weak D call: TRBD1 (5 bases). The CDR3 has 12 amino acids. With 3 bases removed from V and 8 bases from J, the gap between germline ends came to 10 bases. The germline V gene has CDR1 MDHEN and CDR2 SYDVKM. CDR3 coding DNA: TGTGCCAGCAGTTTGCGGGGGACGGGCTACACCTTC. It codes for CASSLRGTGYTF.

The chain has TRBV7-2 and TRBJ1-4, with 8 bases aligning to TRBD1. The CDR3 is 18 residues long. The germline CDR1 and CDR2 sequences are SGHTA and FQGNSA. The ends lost 4 bases at V and 8 bases at J; junction bases unmatched: 18. The CDR3 loop reads CASSSPEVGQGGREKLFF. CDR3 sequence (DNA): TGTGCCAGCAGCTCTCCAGAAGTCGGACAGGGAGGAAGGGAAAAACTGTTTTTT.